This passage covers 30 T cell receptor beta chains from one sample sequenced in a study of T cells in Graves' hyperthyroidism and ophthalmopathy. The TCR beta CDR3 regions underwent amplification using RNA transcripts as the source. First-round RT-PCR with HTBI primers amplified the TCR CDR3 region. TCRdb re-called the multiplex PCR reads through MiXCR, storing one row per CDR3 protein. The sample records roughly 800,000 distinct CDR3 sequences, around 39% being singletons. Sequencing was performed on blood. Receptor source: a man aged 18 to 29 with Graves' hyperthyroidism.

The rearrangement joins TRBV10-3 to TRBJ2-7, with 12 bases fitting TRBD1. Germline assignment: CDR1 ENHRY and CDR2 SYGVKD. This CDR3 is 15 amino acids long. J lost 0 bases, V lost 5 bases, and 2 bases had no gene match. The CDR3 DNA follows: TGTGCCATCAGTCCGGGACAGGGGGCCTCCTACGAGCAGTACTTC. Its protein is CAISPGQGASYEQYF.

In this sample, this clonotype turned up many times. The chain joins TRBV5-5 to TRBJ2-6; D might be TRBD1 or TRBD2, each matching 5 bases. The germline V gene encodes CDR1 SGHKS and CDR2 YYEKEE (reference sequence). The CDR3 has 16 amino acids. V was cut by 2 bases and J by 2 bases, with 11 bases left in between. CDR3 residues: CASSFSGAAGANVLTF. The CDR3 DNA follows: TGTGCCAGCAGCTTTTCCGGGGCGGCTGGGGCCAACGTCCTGACTTTC. Full variable domain (rest looked up from reference TRBV5-5 and TRBJ2-6): DAGVTQSPTHLIKTRGQQVTLRCSPISGHKSVSWYQQVLGQGPQFIFQYYEKEERGRGNFPDRFSARQFPNYSSELNVNALLLGDSALYLCASSFSGAAGANVLTFGAGSRLTVL.

This clonotype was seen a handful of times. V is TRBV10-3 and J is TRBJ1-5; D is undetermined. CDR1 ENHRY and CDR2 SYGVKD come from the germline V gene. CDR3 length: 13 residues. Trimming shortened V by 10 bases and J by 2 bases, and 12 bases separated the two germline ends. CDR3: CASGEGGNQPQHF. CDR3 bases: TGTGCCAGCGGCGAGGGAGGCAATCAGCCCCAGCATTTT.

V and J are TRBV10-3 and TRBJ1-2; D unresolved. CDR3 length: 13 amino acids. Germline V lookup: CDR1 ENHRY, CDR2 SYGVKD. V was pared by 0 bases and J by 7 bases, with 9 bases between. The CDR3 DNA reads TGTGCCATCAGTGAGTCGTTCGGGTTTGGCTACACCTTC. Its translation: CAISESFGFGYTF.

The chain couples TRBV29-1 to TRBJ2-5, with TRBD2 as a possible D gene (6 bases). With 8 bases removed from V and 1 base from J, the gap between germline ends came to 8 bases. CDR1 SQVTM and CDR2 ANQGSEA come from the germline V gene. The CDR3 has 11 amino acids. The CDR3 reads CSLEGQETQYF. DNA for the CDR3: TGCAGCTTGGAGGGCCAAGAGACCCAGTACTTC.

The CDR3 reads CASSPIPSAGTGDTIYF. In DNA, the CDR3 is TGCGCCAGCAGCCCAATCCCGTCCGCGGGGACGGGGGACACCATATATTTT. This sequence joins TRBV4-3 and TRBJ1-3; weak D call: TRBD1 (5 bases). CDR3 length: 17 amino acids. Germline V gene data show CDR1 as LGHNA and CDR2 as YSLEER. The germline V and J ends were trimmed by 4 bases and 8 bases, with 24 bases remaining between them.

This clonotype showed up many times. V is TRBV29-1 and J is TRBJ2-5, with 11 bases fitting TRBD2. The ends lost 6 bases at V and 5 bases at J; junction bases unmatched: 2. Germline V gene data show CDR1 as SQVTM and CDR2 as ANQGSEA. The CDR3 contains 12 residues. DNA of the CDR3: TGCAGCGTGACTAGCGGGAATGAGACCCAGTACTTC. Encoded protein: CSVTSGNETQYF.

The table lists this clonotype with a count of one. This rearrangement joins TRBV10-3 to TRBJ1-5; no clear D. Germline CDR1 ENHRY, CDR2 SYGVKD. V lost 8 bases and J lost 7, with 21 bases in between. The CDR3 consists of 15 residues. CDR3 sequence: CAIHHSGSGEQPQHF. For the CDR3, the DNA is TGTGCCATCCATCATAGCGGGAGTGGCGAGCAGCCCCAGCATTTT.

The CDR3 reads CASSSVGRRTEAFF. The CDR3 DNA reads as TGTGCCAGCAGCAGTGTGGGGCGGAGGACTGAAGCTTTCTTT. The V gene is TRBV9, the J gene TRBJ1-1; the D gene is possibly TRBD1 (5 bases). The germline gives CDR1 SGDLS, CDR2 YYNGEE. Trimming pared 4 bases from V and 5 bases from J, leaving 15 bases between. This CDR3 comprises 14 residues.

The chain employs TRBV7-9 and TRBJ2-6; no definite D call. The CDR3 consists of 19 residues. Looked up from germline, CDR1 is SEHNR and CDR2 is FQNEAQ (reference sequence). V lost 5 bases and J lost 0, with 20 bases in between. CDR3 protein: CASSQDWLALTSGANVLTF. The CDR3 nucleotides are TGTGCCAGCAGCCAAGATTGGTTGGCACTTACCTCTGGGGCCAACGTCCTGACTTTC.

This clonotype has more than one count but fewer than ten. This chain connects TRBV6-5 to TRBJ2-7; TRBD1 agrees at 7 bases. CDR1 and CDR2 (germline): MNHEY, SVGAGI. J lost 0 bases, V lost 4 bases, and 6 bases had no gene match. The CDR3 covers 15 residues. CDR3: CASSSPGQSSYEQYF. The CDR3 region has the DNA TGTGCCAGCAGTTCCCCGGGACAGAGCTCCTACGAGCAGTACTTC.

V is TRBV10-3 and J is TRBJ1-2; D is ambiguous. Germline V gives CDR1 ENHRY, CDR2 SYGVKD. V gave up 10 bases and J gave up 3 bases, with 18 bases separating them. The CDR3 is 14 residues long. The CDR3 DNA reads as TGTGCCAGCAGCCTCGATCCGATCGACTATGGCTACACCTTC. Translation gives CASSLDPIDYGYTF.

The V and J genes are TRBV24-1 and TRBJ1-2, with a weak D call TRBD1 (6 bases). From germline, CDR1 is KGHDR and CDR2 SFDVKD. There are 16 residues in the CDR3. Trimming took 9 bases from V and 8 from J, leaving 27 bases between them. The CDR3 protein is CATGEAGAKHTYGYTF. The CDR3 coding sequence is TGTGCCACCGGGGAGGCAGGGGCAAAACACACATACGGCTACACCTTC.

This chain connects TRBV7-2 to TRBJ2-5, with TRBD2 matching 8 bases. The CDR3 is made up of 16 amino acids. After removal of 7 bases from V and 5 bases from J, the junction contained 15 bases not matched to a gene. The germline V gene has CDR1 SGHTA and CDR2 FQGNSA. Here the CDR3 DNA reads TGTGCCAGCACCTCTCAGGGACTAGTTTCCGCGGAGACCCAGTACTTC. Protein product: CASTSQGLVSAETQYF. Looking up the rest from reference TRBV7-2 and TRBJ2-5 gives the full variable domain: GAGVSQSPSNKVTEKGKDVELRCDPISGHTALYWYRQSLGQGLEFLIYFQGNSAPDKSGLPSDRFSAERTGGSVSTLTIQRTQQEDSAVYLCASTSQGLVSAETQYFGPGTRLLVL.

The chain couples TRBV5-4 to TRBJ1-6; TRBD1 matches at 8 bases. The CDR3 is 15 residues long. Germline loops: CDR1 SGHNT, CDR2 YYREEE (reference sequence). V lost 0 bases to trimming and J lost 10 bases; unmatched junction nucleotides: 6. The CDR3 DNA follows: TGTGCCAGCAGCTTGGTAGGACAGGGTAAATCACCCCTCCACTTT. It codes for CASSLVGQGKSPLHF.

Remarks on this clonotype: The germline gene is not matched at one end of the junction; a read error may be the cause. The chain joins TRBV2 to TRBJ1-6; tentative D call: TRBD1 (5 bases). The CDR3 consists of 16 residues. From germline, CDR1 is SNHLY and CDR2 FYNNEI. Here the CDR3 reads CASSQLRDLGDSPLHF. CDR3 DNA sequence: TGCGCCAGCAGCCAACTCCGGGACCTCGGGGATTCACCCCTCCACTTT. Full variable domain (outside the CDR3, taken from reference TRBV2 and TRBJ1-6): EPEVTQTPSHQVTQMGQEVILRCVPISNHLYFYWYRQILGQKVEFLVSFYNNEISEKSEIFDDQFSVERPDGSNFTLKIRSTKLEDSAMYFCASSQLRDLGDSPLHFGNGTRLTVT.

This clonotype was counted only a few times. The J gene is TRBJ2-5, the V gene TRBV5-1, with 9 bases matching TRBD1. The V segment lost 7 bases and the J segment 5 bases; nucleotides outside the gene matches: 12. The length of the CDR3 is 15 residues. Germline-derived CDR1 and CDR2 are SGHRS and YFSETQ. The CDR3 is CASGPKQGAGETQYF. The CDR3 nucleotides read TGCGCCAGCGGACCGAAACAGGGGGCTGGGGAGACCCAGTACTTC.

The gene calls are TRBV9 and TRBJ1-6, with D unclear. The CDR3 has 15 amino acids. From germline, CDR1 is SGDLS and CDR2 YYNGEE. V was shortened by 4 bases and J by 6 bases, with 14 bases between the two germline ends. CDR3 residues: CASSPYGVANSPLHF. The CDR3 DNA follows: TGTGCCAGCAGCCCCTATGGGGTTGCTAATTCACCCCTCCACTTT.

The chain carries TRBV9 and TRBJ1-1; D uncertain. The CDR3 contains 15 residues. V gave up 0 bases and J gave up 0 bases, with 9 bases separating them. From germline, CDR1 is SGDLS and CDR2 YYNGEE. The CDR3 sequence is CASSVDPIMNTEAFF. The DNA for the CDR3 is TGTGCCAGCAGCGTAGATCCGATAATGAACACTGAAGCTTTCTTT.

The table lists this clonotype with many counts. The chain links TRBV29-1 to TRBJ1-4; no firm D call. The germline V and J ends were trimmed by 4 bases and 0 bases, with 6 bases remaining between them. The CDR3 length is 13 residues. Germline V gives CDR1 SQVTM, CDR2 ANQGSEA. The CDR3 here is CSVAPTTNEKLFF. In nucleotides, the CDR3 is TGCAGCGTTGCCCCTACAACTAATGAAAAACTGTTTTTT.

The chain uses TRBV7-2 and TRBJ2-7; 8 bases map to TRBD1. Germline CDR1 is SGHTA and CDR2 is FQGNSA. The CDR3 is 16 amino acids. J gave up 3 bases and V 3 bases, and 10 bases lay outside the gene matches. CDR3 coding DNA: TGTGCCAGCAGCTTTAGGACAGGGAACTCGATCTACGAGCAGTACTTC. Translating gives CASSFRTGNSIYEQYF. Full variable domain (outside the CDR3, taken from reference TRBV7-2 and TRBJ2-7): GAGVSQSPSNKVTEKGKDVELRCDPISGHTALYWYRQSLGQGLEFLIYFQGNSAPDKSGLPSDRFSAERTGGSVSTLTIQRTQQEDSAVYLCASSFRTGNSIYEQYFGPGTRLTVT.

This clonotype occurred once. The chain combines TRBV19 with TRBJ1-1; TRBD1 agrees at 8 bases. Germline loops: CDR1 LNHDA, CDR2 SQIVND (reference sequence). V dropped 6 bases and J dropped 1; count of bases not matched to a gene: 25. This CDR3 comprises 21 residues. The CDR3 nucleotides are TGTGCCAGTAGGCGACAGGGGACACCTCCCGGAATCAGAGACAAGAACACTGAAGCTTTCTTT. It encodes CASRRQGTPPGIRDKNTEAFF.

This clonotype was recorded at least ten times. This chain links TRBV7-9 with TRBJ1-2; D not resolved. Looked up from germline, CDR1 is SEHNR and CDR2 is FQNEAQ (reference sequence). The CDR3 extends over 13 amino acids. Trimming stripped 4 bases from V and 4 bases from J, with 10 bases between. The CDR3 nucleotides read TGTGCCAGCAGCTCAGGCGGGCCCTATGGCTACACCTTC. Protein product: CASSSGGPYGYTF.

The chain couples TRBV19 to TRBJ2-7; D is ambiguous. There are 13 residues in the CDR3. The V gene lost 5 bases and the J gene lost 2 bases, with 10 bases spanning the gap. Germline CDR1 is LNHDA and CDR2 is SQIVND (reference sequence). The CDR3 loop reads CASSPSRAYEQYF. The CDR3 region has the DNA TGTGCCAGTAGTCCCTCAAGGGCCTACGAGCAGTACTTC. Combining the CDR3 with reference TRBV19 and TRBJ2-7 gives the whole variable domain DGGITQSPKYLFRKEGQNVTLSCEQNLNHDAMYWYRQDPGQGLRLIYYSQIVNDFQKGDIAEGYSVSREKKESFPLTVTSAQKNPTAFYLCASSPSRAYEQYFGPGTRLTVT.

A word on this clonotype: A much more abundant neighbour one base away suggests this may be a read error. The rearrangement uses TRBV29-1 and TRBJ2-5, with no clear D. There are 12 residues in the CDR3. Trimming took 7 bases from V and 0 from J, leaving 9 bases between them. Germline V gives CDR1 SQVTM, CDR2 ANQGSEA. CDR3 in amino acids: CSARPNQETQYF. CDR3 in DNA: TGCAGCGCCAGACCCAACCAAGAGACCCAGTACTTC.

The chain recombines TRBV30 with TRBJ2-5; 11 bases agree with TRBD1. V was clipped by 3 bases and J by 4 bases; unmatched bases: 7. The CDR3 runs to 15 residues. Germline assignment: CDR1 GTSNPN and CDR2 SVGIG (reference sequence). CDR3 residues: CAWSVMDRGLETQYF. CDR3 in DNA: TGTGCCTGGAGCGTAATGGACAGGGGGCTAGAGACCCAGTACTTC.

V gene TRBV7-3 combines with J gene TRBJ2-7; no definite D call. The CDR3 has 12 amino acids. V was clipped by 6 bases and J by 4 bases, with 10 bases between them. CDR1 is SGHTA, CDR2 FQGTGA, per germline. The DNA of the CDR3 is TGTGCCAGCAGACTGGACGGTTACGAGCAGTACTTC. Amino acids: CASRLDGYEQYF.

This clonotype was detected a few times. V gene TRBV6-5 combines with J gene TRBJ1-3, with D possibly being TRBD1 (5 bases). The CDR3 runs to 11 residues. Germline CDR1 and CDR2: MNHEY and SVGAGI. The CDR3: CSAGSGNTIYF. CDR3 coding DNA: TGTTCTGCAGGGAGTGGAAACACCATATATTTT.

This clonotype showed up just a few times. The chain recombines TRBV20-1 with TRBJ2-5; 7 bases line up with TRBD2. The CDR3 is made up of 15 amino acids. Germline V gives CDR1 DFQATT, CDR2 SNEGSKA (reference sequence). V lost 0 bases to trimming and J lost 4 bases; unmatched junction nucleotides: 8. In DNA form, the CDR3 reads TGCAGTGCTAGAGATCTTAAGCGGGACCCAGAGACCCAGTACTTC. Translated, it gives CSARDLKRDPETQYF.

This clonotype was found many times. J is TRBJ1-2 and V is TRBV2; TRBD1 matches 10 bases. V lost 8 bases and J lost 8; bases outside the gene matches: 8. The CDR3 is made up of 13 amino acids. In germline, CDR1 is SNHLY, CDR2 FYNNEI. DNA of the CDR3: TGTGCCAGCCACAAGGGGGACAGGGGAGGCTACACCTTC. Translation: CASHKGDRGGYTF.